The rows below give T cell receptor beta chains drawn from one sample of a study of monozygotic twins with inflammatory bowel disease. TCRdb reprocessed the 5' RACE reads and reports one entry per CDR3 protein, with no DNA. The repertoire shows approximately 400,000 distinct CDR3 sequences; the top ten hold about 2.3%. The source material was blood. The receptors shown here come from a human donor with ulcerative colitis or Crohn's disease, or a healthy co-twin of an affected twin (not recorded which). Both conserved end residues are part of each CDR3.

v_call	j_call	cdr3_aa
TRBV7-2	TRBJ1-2	CASSSTGGGTPYGYTF
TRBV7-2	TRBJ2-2	CASSLARGSNTGELFF
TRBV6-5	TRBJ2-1	CASSYHRLAGAGEQFF
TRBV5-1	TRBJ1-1	CASSLGGGVEAFF
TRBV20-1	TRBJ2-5	CSAVAHRGGETQYF
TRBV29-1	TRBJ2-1	CSVRSGTYNEQFF
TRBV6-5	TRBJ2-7	CASSSRTSEQYF
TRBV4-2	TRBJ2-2	CASAEGGQSELFF
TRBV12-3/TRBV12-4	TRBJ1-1	CASSRTSGRSGTTFF
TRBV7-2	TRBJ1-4	CASSLAGVEKLFF
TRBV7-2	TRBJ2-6	CASSSCSVLGGANVLTF
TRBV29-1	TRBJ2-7	CSVLDVRSYEQYF
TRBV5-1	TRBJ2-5	CASRFTGTSGGVETQYF
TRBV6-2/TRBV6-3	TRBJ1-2	CASSPDGGGYTF
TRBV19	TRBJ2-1	CASSVMTSGRAGEQFF